This T cell receptor (beta chain) was retrieved from a study of early T cells in non-severe SARS-CoV-2 infection (dated by TCRdb to the early 2020s). In terms of the full investigation: Because TCR sequencing was done on bulk RNA from unsorted whole blood, the alpha and beta chains could not be paired.

CDR1 SEHNR and CDR2 FQNEAQ are derived from the germline V gene (reference sequence). V and J are truncated by 3 bases and 6 bases respectively, leaving an intervening sequence of 18 bases. The CDR3 goes from the cysteine to the phenylalanine over 15 residues. Solely the CDR3 DNA is kept, with 45 bases framed from the first base. Broader findings and caveats from the paper: VDJdb matching was skewed toward anti-spike CD8 responses, so virus-specific expansions were likely underestimated and private and CD4 specificities were missed.

This clonotype was seen ten or more times. Its antigen is still unknown. No quality values exist for individual bases; no much larger clone is one base distant. The study was a case-control design nested within a healthcare worker cohort in London, UK, with weekly nasopharyngeal swab PCR tests and blood sampling. Healthcare workers were recruited between 23 and 31 March 2020, during the week of the UK lockdown, and were followed weekly for up to roughly 15 weeks. The library was obtained by 5' RACE. Sequenced on a NextSeq 500. To correct for sequencing error and PCR bias, the TCR library protocol tagged individual cDNA molecules with unique molecular identifiers. Sequencing covered both TCR alpha and beta chains, and within each sample the abundances of alpha and beta sequences were tightly co-correlated. Regarding the original processing steps: V gene, J gene and CDR3 annotation of TCR sequences was performed with Decombinator V4. Expanded TCRs were defined as changing significantly between any two time points under a Poisson model with p below 0.0001. Abundances of TCRs were expressed as counts per million after normalisation to the total number of TCRs sequenced in each sample. MAIT TCRs were defined by TRAV1-2 paired with TRAJ12, TRAJ20 or TRAJ33, and iNKT TCRs by TRAV10 paired with TRAJ18. VDJdb, accessed 1 November 2021, was searched for CMV, EBV and SARS-CoV-2 annotated TCRs, with TCRs annotated for multiple antigens excluded. TCRdb redid the processing of the public reads, applying fastp at Q25 and MiXCR, and retained in-frame beta chains. Each CDR3 protein gets just one entry, which takes the most common genes and DNA from the rows behind it. The V and J calls were not made by the authors but by TCRdb's processing. For this sample the table gives 40,000 to 50,000 distinct CDR3 sequences, of which roughly 5.4% were detected only once. The top ten clones comprise 5% to 5.5% of the sample.

The sequence is built from TRBV7-9 and TRBJ2-7, and perhaps TRBD1 as D gene, on 6 matching bases. The TCR originated in an adult who was a healthcare worker with PCR-confirmed SARS-CoV-2 infection or an uninfected control (not recorded which). The sequenced sample was whole blood, obtained at baseline. The DNA reads TGTGCCAGCAGCTTGAACGCAGGGGTACCTCTCGAGCAGTACTTC. The resulting protein is CASSLNAGVPLEQYF.